The clone carrying this T cell receptor beta chain was counted at least ten times. The sample is drawn from a study of spatial heterogeneity in lung cancer. In TCRdb, the 5' RACE reads were re-called with MiXCR into one record per CDR3 protein. The repertoire has about 25,000 distinct CDR3 sequences, 5% to 6% of them found once; the top ten carry roughly a fifth. V was shortened by 0 bases and J by 1 base, with 9 bases between the two germline ends. Germline V gene data show CDR1 as SEHNR and CDR2 as FQNEAQ (reference sequence). The CDR3 sequence is 15 residues long. As to time point: blood at routine non-recurrence follow-up after resection. Unsorted whole RNA of tumor, nontumor lung or frozen PBMC was sequenced.

The chain combines TRBV7-9 with TRBJ1-1, with D possibly TRBD1 on 5 matching bases. The sequences come from PBMCs, collected at follow-up. The clonotype was recovered from a male donor with early-stage non-small cell lung cancer. The CDR3 here is CASSLAAGPNTEAFF. DNA for the CDR3: TGTGCCAGCAGCTTAGCGGCAGGGCCGAACACTGAAGCTTTCTTT.